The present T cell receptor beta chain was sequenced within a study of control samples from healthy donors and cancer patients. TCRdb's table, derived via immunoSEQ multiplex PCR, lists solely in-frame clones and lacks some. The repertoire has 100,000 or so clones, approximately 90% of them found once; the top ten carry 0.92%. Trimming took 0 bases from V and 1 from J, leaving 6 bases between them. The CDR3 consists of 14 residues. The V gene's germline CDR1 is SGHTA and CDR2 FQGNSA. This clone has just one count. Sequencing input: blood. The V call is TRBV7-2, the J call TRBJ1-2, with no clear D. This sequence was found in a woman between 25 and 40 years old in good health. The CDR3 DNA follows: TGTGCCAGCAGCTTAGCGCAGATTAACTATGGCTACACCTTC. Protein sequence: CASSLAQINYGYTF.